This TCR beta chain was documented in a study of technical replicates of blood from a handful of donors. Trimming at V came to 8 bases and at J to 5 bases, leaving 10 bases not matched to a gene. The CDR3 length is 14 residues. Germline V CDR1 and CDR2: SGHNT, YYREEE (reference sequence). Here immunoSEQ multiplex PCR was the method, and the copy in TCRdb shows in-frame clones only, minus some. The data hold about 12,000 clones, with roughly 94% observed a single time. This sequence originates from a human donor in good health. The chain has TRBV5-4 and TRBJ2-5; 9 bases are a match to TRBD1. The sample was PBMCs. The CDR3 DNA sequence: TGTGCCAGTACGTCCGGGACAGGGTGGGAGACCCAGTACTTC. This sequence encodes CASTSGTGWETQYF.